This T cell receptor (beta chain) appears in the sequencing data of a study of vaccination effects on CD4 cells after COVID-19. For the study at large: Samples were taken post-vaccine, and their median timing was 72 days after the second dose.

Pools of viral peptides were used by the ViraFEST assay to expand antigen-specific CD4+ T cells ahead of sequencing. Researchers isolated CD4+ T cells once approximately ten days of culture had elapsed. BNT162b2 vaccine or mRNA-1273 vaccine was given to participants in two doses. Vaccine recipients had no previous SARS-CoV-2 infection; their nucleocapsid antibodies were negative. IL-2 medium took the place of half the medium on both days 3 and 7. Deletions cut 7 bases from V and 4 bases from J, with 17 bases between. The length of the CDR3 is 14 residues. The V gene's germline CDR1 is SGHRS and CDR2 YFSETQ. Comments on this clone: Its target is not known.

The data were produced by immunoSEQ multiplex PCR, yet TCRdb's version contains in-frame clones alone and is incomplete. The sample carries about 66,000 clones, under 80% recorded once. This receptor was taken from a human donor who received a COVID-19 vaccine. The V call is TRBV5-1, the J call TRBJ1-1, with D uncertain. Sequencing used CD4+ T cells from PBMCs cultured with HCoV-OC43 spike peptides, obtained after COVID-19 vaccination. This sample's subset: HCoV-OC43 spike overlapping peptide pool stimulation. The CDR3 is CASYRGRASTEAFF. The CDR3 DNA is TGCGCCAGCTACCGAGGCCGGGCGAGCACTGAAGCTTTCTTT.